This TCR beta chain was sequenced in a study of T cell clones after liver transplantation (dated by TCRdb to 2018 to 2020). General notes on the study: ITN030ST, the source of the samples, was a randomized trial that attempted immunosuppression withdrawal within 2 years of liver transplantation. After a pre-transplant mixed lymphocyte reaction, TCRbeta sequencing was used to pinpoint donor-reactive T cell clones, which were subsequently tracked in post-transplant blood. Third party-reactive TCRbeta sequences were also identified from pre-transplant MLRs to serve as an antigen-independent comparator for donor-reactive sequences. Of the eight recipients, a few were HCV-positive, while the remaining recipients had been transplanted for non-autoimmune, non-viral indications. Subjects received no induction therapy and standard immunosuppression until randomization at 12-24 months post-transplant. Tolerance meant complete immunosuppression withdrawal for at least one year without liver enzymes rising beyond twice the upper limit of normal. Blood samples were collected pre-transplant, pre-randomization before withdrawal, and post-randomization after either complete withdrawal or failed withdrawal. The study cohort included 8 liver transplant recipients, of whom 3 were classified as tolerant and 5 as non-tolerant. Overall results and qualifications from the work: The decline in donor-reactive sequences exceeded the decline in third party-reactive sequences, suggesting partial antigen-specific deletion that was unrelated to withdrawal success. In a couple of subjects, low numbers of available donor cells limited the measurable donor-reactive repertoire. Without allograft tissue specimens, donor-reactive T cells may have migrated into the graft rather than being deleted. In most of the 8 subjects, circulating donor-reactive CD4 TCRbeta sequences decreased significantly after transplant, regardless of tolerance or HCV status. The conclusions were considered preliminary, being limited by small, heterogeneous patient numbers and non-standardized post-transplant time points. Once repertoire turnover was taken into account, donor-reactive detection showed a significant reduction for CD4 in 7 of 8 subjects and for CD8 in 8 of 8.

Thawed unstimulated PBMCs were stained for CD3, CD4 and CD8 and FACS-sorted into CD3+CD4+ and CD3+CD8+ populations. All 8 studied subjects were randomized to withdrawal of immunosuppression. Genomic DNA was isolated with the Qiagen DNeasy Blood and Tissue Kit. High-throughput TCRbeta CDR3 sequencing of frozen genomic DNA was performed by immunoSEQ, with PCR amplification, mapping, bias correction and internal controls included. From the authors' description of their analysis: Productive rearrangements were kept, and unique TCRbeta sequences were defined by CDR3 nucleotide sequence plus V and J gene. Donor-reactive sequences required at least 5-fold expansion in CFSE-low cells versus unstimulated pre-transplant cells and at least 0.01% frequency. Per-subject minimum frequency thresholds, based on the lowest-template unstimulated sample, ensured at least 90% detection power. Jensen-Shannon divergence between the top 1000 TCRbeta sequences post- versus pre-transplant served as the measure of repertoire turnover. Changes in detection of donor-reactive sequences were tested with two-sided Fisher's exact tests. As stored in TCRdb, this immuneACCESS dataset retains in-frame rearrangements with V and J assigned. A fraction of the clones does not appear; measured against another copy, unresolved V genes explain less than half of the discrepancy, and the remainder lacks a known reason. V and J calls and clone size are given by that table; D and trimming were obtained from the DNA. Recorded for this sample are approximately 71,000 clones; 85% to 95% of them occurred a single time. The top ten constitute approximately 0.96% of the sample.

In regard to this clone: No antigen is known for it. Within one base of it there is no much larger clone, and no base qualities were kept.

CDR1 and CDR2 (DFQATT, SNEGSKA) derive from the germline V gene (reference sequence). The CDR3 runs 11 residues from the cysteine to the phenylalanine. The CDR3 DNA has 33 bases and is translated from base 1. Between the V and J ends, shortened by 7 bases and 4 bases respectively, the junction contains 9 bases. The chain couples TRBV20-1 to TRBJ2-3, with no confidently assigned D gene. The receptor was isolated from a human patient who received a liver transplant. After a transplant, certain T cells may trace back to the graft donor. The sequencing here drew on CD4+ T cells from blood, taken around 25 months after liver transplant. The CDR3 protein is CSGLDADTQYF. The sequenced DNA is TGCAGTGGCCTTGACGCAGATACGCAGTATTTT.